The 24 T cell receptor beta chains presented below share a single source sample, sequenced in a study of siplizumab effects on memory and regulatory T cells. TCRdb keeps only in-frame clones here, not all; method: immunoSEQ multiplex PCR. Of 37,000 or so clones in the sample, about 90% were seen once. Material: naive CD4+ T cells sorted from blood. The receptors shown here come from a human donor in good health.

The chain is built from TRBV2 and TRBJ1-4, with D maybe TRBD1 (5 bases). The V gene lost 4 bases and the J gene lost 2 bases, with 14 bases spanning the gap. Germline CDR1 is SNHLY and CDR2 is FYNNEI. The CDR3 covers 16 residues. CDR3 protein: CASSGGARRTNEKLFF. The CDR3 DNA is TGTGCCAGCAGTGGAGGGGCTCGTAGGACTAATGAAAAACTGTTTTTT.

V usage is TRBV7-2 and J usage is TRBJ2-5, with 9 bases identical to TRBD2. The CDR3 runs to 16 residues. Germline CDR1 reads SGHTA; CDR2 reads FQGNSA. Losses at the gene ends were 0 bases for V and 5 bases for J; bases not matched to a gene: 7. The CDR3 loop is CASSLAGSGSRETQYF. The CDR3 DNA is TGTGCCAGCAGCTTAGCGGGTAGCGGGAGTAGGGAGACCCAGTACTTC.

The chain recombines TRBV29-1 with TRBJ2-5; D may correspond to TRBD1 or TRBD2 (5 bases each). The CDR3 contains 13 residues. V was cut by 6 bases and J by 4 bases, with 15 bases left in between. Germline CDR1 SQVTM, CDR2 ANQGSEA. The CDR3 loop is CSVGVGRGETQYF. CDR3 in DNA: TGCAGCGTCGGGGTGGGAAGGGGAGAGACCCAGTACTTC.

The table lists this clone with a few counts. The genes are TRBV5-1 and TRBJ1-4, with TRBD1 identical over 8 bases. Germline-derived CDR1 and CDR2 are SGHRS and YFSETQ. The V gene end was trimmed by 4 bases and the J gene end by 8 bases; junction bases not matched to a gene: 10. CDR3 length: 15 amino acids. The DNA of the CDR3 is TGCGCCAGCAGCACCCAGGGGGCGCGTCTGGAAAAACTGTTTTTT. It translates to CASSTQGARLEKLFF.

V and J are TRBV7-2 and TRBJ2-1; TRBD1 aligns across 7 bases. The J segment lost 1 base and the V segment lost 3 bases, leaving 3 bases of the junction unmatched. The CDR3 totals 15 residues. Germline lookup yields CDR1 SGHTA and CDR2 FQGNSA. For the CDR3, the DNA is TGTGCCAGCAGCTTTGACAGGGCATCCTACAATGAGCAGTTCTTC. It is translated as CASSFDRASYNEQFF.

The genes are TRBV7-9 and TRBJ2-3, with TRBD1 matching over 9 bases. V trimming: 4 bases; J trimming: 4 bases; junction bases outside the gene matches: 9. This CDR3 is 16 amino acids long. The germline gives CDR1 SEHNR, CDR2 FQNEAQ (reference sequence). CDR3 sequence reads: CASSYGTGLDADTQYF. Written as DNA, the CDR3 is TGTGCCAGCAGCTACGGGACAGGGTTAGACGCAGATACGCAGTATTTT.

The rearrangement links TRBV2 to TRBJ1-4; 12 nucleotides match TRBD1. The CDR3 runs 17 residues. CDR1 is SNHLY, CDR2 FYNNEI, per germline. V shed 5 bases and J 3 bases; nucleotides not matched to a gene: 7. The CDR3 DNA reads TGTGCCAGCAGTCCGGGGACAGGGGGCGGGGCTAATGAAAAACTGTTTTTT. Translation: CASSPGTGGGANEKLFF.

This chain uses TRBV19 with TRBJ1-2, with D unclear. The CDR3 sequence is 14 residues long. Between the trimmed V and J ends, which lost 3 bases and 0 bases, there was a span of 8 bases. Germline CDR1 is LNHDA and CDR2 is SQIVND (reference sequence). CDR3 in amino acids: CASSIQEANYGYTF. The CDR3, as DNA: TGTGCCAGTAGTATCCAGGAAGCTAACTATGGCTACACCTTC.

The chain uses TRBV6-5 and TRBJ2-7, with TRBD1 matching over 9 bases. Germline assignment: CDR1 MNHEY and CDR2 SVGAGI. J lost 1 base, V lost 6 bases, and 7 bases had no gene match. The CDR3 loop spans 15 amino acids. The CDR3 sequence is CASRRDRVSSYEQYF. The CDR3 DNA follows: TGTGCCAGCAGGAGGGACAGGGTTTCTTCCTACGAGCAGTACTTC.

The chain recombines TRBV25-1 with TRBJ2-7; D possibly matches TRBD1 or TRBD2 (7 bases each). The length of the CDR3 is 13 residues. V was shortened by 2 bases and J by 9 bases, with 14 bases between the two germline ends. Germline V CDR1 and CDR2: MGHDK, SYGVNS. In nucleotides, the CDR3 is TGTGCCAGCAGTGAACCAGGGGGAGGGGTGCAGTACTTC. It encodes CASSEPGGGVQYF.

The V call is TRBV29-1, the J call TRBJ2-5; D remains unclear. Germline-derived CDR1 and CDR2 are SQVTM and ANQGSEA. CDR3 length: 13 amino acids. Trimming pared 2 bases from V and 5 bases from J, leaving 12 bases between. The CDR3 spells CSVEPAAWETQYF. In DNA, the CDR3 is TGCAGCGTTGAACCTGCGGCTTGGGAGACCCAGTACTTC.

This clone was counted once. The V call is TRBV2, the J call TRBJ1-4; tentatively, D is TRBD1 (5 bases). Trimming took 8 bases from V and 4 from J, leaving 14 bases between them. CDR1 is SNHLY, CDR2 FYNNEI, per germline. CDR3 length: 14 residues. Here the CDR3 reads CASSPTGRNEKLFF. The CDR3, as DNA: TGTGCCAGCTCTCCCACAGGCCGTAATGAAAAACTGTTTTTT.

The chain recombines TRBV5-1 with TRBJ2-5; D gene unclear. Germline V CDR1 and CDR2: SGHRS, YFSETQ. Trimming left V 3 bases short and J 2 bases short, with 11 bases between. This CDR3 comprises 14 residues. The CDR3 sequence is CASSSLGSQETQYF. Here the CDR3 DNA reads TGCGCCAGCAGCTCGCTTGGCTCTCAAGAGACCCAGTACTTC.

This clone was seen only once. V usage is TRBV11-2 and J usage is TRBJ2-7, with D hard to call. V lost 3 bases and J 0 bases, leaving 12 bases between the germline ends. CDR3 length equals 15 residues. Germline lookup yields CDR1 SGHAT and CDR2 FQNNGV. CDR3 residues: CASSFGQIISYEQYF. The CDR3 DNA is TGTGCCAGCAGCTTTGGGCAGATAATCTCCTACGAGCAGTACTTC. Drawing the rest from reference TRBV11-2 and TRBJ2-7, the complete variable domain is EAGVAQSPRYKIIEKRQSVAFWCNPISGHATLYWYQQILGQGPKLLIQFQNNGVVDDSQLPKDRFSAERLKGVDSTLKIQPAKLEDSAVYLCASSFGQIISYEQYFGPGTRLTVT.

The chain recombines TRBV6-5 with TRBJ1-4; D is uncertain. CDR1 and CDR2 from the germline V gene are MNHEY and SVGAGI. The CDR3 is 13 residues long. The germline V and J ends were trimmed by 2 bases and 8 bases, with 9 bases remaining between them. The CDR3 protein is CASSYGRAEKLFF. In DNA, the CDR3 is TGTGCCAGCAGTTACGGTCGGGCCGAAAAACTGTTTTTT.

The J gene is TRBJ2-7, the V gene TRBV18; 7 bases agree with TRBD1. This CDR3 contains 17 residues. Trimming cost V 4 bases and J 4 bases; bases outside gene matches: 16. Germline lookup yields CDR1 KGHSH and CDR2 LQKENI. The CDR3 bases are TGTGCCAGCTCACGAGGACCGTTACAGACAGGGTCATACGAGCAGTACTTC. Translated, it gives CASSRGPLQTGSYEQYF.

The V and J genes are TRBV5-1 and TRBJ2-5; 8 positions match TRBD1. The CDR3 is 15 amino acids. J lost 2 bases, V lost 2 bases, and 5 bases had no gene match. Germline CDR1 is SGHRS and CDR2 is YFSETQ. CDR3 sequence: CASSFRGQEQETQYF. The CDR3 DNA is TGCGCCAGCAGCTTTAGGGGACAGGAGCAAGAGACCCAGTACTTC.

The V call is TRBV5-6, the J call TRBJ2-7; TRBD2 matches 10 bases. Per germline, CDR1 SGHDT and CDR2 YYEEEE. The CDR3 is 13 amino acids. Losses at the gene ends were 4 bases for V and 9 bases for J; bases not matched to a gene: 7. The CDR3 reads CASSPGLADRQYF. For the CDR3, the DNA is TGTGCCAGCAGCCCCGGACTAGCGGATCGGCAGTACTTC.

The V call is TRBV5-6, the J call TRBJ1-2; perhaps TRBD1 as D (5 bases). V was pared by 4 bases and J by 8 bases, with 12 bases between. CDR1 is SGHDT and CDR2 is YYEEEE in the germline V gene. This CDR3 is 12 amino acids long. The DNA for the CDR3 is TGTGCCAGCAGCCCCACCCCAGGGGGCTACACCTTC. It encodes CASSPTPGGYTF.

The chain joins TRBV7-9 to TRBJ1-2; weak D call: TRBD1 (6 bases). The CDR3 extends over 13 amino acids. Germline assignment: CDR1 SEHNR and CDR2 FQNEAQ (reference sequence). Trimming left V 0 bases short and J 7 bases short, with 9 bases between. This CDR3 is CASSLAGRGGYTF. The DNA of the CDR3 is TGTGCCAGCAGCTTAGCGGGCAGGGGTGGCTACACCTTC.

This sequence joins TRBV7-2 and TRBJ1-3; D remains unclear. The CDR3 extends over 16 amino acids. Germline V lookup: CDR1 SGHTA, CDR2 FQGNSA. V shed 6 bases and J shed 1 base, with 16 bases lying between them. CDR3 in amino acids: CASRLRVRGSGNTIYF. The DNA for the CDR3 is TGTGCCAGCAGACTCCGCGTCAGAGGTTCTGGAAACACCATATATTTT.

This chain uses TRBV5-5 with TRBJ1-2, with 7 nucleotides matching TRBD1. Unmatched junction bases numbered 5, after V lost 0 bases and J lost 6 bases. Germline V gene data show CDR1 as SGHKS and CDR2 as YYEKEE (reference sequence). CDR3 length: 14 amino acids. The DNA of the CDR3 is TGTGCCAGCAGCTTGGCGACAGGGAGGGATGGCTACACCTTC. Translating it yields CASSLATGRDGYTF.

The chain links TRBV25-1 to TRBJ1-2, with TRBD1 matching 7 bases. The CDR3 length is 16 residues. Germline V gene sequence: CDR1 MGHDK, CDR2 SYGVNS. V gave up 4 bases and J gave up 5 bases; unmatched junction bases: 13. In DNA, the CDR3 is TGTGCCAGCAGTGTGGGGGGAGGAGGGGGCATTTATGGCTACACCTTC. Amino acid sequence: CASSVGGGGGIYGYTF.

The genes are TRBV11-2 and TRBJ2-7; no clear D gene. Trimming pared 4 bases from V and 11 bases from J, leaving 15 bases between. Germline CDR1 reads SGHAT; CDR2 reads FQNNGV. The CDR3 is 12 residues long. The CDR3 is CASSSTTPIEYF. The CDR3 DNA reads TGTGCCAGCAGCTCTACGACCCCTATCGAGTACTTC. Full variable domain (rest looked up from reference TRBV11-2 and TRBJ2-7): EAGVAQSPRYKIIEKRQSVAFWCNPISGHATLYWYQQILGQGPKLLIQFQNNGVVDDSQLPKDRFSAERLKGVDSTLKIQPAKLEDSAVYLCASSSTTPIEYFGPGTRLTVT.